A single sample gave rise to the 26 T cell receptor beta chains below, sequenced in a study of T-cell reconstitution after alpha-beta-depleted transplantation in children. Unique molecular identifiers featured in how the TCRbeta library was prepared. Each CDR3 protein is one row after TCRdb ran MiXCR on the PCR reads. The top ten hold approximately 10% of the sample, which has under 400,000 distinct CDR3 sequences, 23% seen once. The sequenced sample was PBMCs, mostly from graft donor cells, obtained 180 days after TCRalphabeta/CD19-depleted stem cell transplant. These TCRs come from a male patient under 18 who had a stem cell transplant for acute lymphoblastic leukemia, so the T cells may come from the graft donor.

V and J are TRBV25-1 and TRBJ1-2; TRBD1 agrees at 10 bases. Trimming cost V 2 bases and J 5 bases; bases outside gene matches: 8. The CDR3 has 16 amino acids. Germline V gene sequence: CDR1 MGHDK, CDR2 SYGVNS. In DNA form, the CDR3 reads TGTGCCAGCAGTGAAAATGGGGACAGGGGAGTTTATGGCTACACCTTC. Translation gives CASSENGDRGVYGYTF.

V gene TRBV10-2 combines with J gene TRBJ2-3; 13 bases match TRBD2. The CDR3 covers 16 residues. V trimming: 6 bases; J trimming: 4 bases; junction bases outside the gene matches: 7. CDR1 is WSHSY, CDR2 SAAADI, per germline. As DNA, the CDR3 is TGCGCCAGCAGGGCGACTAGCGGGAGGTCCCCAGATACGCAGTATTTT. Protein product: CASRATSGRSPDTQYF.

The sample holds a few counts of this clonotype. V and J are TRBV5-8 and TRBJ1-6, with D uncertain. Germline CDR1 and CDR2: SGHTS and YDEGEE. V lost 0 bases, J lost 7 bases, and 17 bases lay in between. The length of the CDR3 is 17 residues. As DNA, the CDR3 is TGTGCCAGCAGCTTGGCCGCGGAAGTCATCGTAAATTCACCCCTCCACTTT. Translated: CASSLAAEVIVNSPLHF.

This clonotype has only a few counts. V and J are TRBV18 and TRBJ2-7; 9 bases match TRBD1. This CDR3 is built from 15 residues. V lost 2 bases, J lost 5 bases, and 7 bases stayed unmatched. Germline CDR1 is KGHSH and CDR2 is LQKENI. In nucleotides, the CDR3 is TGTGCCAGCTCACCAGATACGGGACAGGGTAACGAGCAGTACTTC. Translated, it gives CASSPDTGQGNEQYF.

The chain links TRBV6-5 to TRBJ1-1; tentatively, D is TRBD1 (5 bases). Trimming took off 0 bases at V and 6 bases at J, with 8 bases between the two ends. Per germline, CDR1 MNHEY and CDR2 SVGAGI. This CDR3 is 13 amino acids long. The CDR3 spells CASSYSWGPEAFF. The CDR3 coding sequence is TGTGCCAGCAGTTACTCGTGGGGACCTGAAGCTTTCTTT.

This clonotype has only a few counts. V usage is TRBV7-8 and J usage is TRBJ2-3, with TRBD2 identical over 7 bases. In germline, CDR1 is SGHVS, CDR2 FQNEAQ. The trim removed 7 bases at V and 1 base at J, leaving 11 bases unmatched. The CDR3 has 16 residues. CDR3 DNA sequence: TGTGCCAGCACCGCCCTACTAGCGAGGGGCACAGATACGCAGTATTTT. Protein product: CASTALLARGTDTQYF.

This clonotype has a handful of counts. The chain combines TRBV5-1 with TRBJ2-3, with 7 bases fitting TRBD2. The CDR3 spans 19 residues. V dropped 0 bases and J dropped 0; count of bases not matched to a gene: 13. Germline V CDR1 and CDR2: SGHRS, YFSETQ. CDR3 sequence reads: CASSLVRGRAYTSTDTQYF. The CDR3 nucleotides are TGCGCCAGCAGCTTGGTCCGGGGGAGGGCCTACACTAGCACAGATACGCAGTATTTT.

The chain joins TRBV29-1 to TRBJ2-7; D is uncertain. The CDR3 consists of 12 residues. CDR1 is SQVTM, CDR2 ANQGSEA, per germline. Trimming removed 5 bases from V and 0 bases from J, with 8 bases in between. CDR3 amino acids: CSVLKSSYEQYF. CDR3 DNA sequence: TGCAGCGTTTTGAAAAGCTCCTACGAGCAGTACTTC.

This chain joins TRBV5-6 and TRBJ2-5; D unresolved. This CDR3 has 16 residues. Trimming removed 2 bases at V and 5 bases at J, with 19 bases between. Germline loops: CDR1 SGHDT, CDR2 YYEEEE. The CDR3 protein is CASSLATRSIRETQYF. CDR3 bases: TGTGCCAGCAGCTTAGCTACAAGGAGCATAAGGGAGACCCAGTACTTC. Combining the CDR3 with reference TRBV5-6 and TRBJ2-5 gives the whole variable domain DAGVTQSPTHLIKTRGQQVTLRCSPKSGHDTVSWYQQALGQGPQFIFQYYEEEERQRGNFPDRFSGHQFPNYSSELNVNALLLGDSALYLCASSLATRSIRETQYFGPGTRLLVL.

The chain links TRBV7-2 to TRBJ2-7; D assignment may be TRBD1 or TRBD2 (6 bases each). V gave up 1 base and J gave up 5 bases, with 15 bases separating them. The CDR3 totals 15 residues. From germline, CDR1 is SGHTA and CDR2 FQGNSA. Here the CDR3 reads CASSLVRGEWNEQYF. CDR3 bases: TGTGCCAGCAGCTTAGTTAGGGGGGAATGGAACGAGCAGTACTTC.

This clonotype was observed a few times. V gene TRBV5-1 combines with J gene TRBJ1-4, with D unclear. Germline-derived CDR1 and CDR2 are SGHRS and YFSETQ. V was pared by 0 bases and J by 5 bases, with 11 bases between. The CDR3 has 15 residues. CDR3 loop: CASSLGPYPNEKLFF. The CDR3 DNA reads TGCGCCAGCAGCTTGGGACCCTACCCCAATGAAAAACTGTTTTTT.

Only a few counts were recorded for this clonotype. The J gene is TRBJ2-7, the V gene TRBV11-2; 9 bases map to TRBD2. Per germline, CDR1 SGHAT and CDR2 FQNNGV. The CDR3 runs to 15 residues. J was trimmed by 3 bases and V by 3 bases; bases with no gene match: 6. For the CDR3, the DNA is TGTGCCAGCAGCTTGGGGCGGGAGGGCCTCTACGAGCAGTACTTC. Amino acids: CASSLGREGLYEQYF.

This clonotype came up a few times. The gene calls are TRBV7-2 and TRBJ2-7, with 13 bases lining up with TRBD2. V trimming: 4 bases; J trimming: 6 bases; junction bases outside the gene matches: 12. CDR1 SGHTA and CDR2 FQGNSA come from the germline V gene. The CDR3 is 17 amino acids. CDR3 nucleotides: TGTGCCAGCAGCTCGGGGTTACTAGCGGGAGGGCCGGGCGAGCAGTACTTC. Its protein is CASSSGLLAGGPGEQYF.

CDR3 nucleotides: TGTGCCAGCAGCTTAAGGGGGAGGGGGGGGAACACTGAAGCTTTCTTT. Amino acid sequence: CASSLRGRGGNTEAFF. The chain uses TRBV7-3 and TRBJ1-1, with a tentative D call TRBD1 (6 bases). CDR1 and CDR2 from the germline V gene are SGHTA and FQGTGA. Trimming stripped 1 base from V and 1 base from J, with 13 bases between. This CDR3 comprises 16 residues.

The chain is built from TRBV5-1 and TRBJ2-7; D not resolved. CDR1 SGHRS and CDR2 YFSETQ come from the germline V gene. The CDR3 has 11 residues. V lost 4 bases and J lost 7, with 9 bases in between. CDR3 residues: CASSIRGEQYF. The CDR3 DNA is TGCGCCAGCAGCATTCGAGGTGAGCAGTACTTC. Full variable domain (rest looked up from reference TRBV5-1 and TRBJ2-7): KAGVTQTPRYLIKTRGQQVTLSCSPISGHRSVSWYQQTPGQGLQFLFEYFSETQRNKGNFPGRFSGRQFSNSRSEMNVSTLELGDSALYLCASSIRGEQYFGPGTRLTVT.

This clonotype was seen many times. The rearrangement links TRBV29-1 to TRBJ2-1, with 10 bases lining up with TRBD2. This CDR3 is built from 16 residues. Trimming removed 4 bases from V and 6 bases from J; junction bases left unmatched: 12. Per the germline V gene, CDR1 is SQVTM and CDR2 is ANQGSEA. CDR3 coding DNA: TGCAGCGTTGTGTGGCTAGCGGGAGTGGATGTCAATGAGCAGTTCTTC. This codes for CSVVWLAGVDVNEQFF.

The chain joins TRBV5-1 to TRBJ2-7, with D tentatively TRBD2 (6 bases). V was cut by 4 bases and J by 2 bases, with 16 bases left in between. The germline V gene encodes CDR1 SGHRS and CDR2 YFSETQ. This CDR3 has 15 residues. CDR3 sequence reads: CASSVGTSGPYEQYF. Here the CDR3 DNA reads TGCGCCAGCAGCGTGGGGACTTCGGGCCCCTACGAGCAGTACTTC.

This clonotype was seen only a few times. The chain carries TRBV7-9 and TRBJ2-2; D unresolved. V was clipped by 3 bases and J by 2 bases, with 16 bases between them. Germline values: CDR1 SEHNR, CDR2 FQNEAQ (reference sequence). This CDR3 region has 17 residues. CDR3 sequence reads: CASSFPTFPGNTGELFF. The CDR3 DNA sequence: TGTGCCAGCAGCTTCCCGACATTCCCCGGTAACACCGGGGAGCTGTTTTTT.

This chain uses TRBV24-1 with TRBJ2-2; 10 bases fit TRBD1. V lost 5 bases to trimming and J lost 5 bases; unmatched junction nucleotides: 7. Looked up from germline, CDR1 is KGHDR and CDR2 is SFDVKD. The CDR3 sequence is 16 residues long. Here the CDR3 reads CATSVSGTGETGELFF. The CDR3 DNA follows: TGTGCCACCAGTGTATCCGGGACAGGGGAAACCGGGGAGCTGTTTTTT.

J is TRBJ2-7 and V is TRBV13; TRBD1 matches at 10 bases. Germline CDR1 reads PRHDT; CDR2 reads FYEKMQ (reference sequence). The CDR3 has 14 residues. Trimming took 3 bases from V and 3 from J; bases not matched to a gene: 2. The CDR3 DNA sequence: TGTGCCAGCAGCTTCCGGGACAGGGGCTACGAGCAGTACTTC. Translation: CASSFRDRGYEQYF.

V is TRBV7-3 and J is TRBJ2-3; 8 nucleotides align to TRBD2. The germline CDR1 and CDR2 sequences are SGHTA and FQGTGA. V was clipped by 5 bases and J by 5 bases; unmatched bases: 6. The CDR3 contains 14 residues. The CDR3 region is CASSRSGSIDTQYF. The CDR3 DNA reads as TGTGCCAGCAGCCGAAGCGGGAGTATAGATACGCAGTATTTT.

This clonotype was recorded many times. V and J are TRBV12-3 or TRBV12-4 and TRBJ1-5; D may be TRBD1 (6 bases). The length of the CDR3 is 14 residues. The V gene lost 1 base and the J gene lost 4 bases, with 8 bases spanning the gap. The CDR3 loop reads CASSLGGRNQPQHF. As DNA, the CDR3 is TGTGCCAGCAGTTTAGGGGGGCGAAATCAGCCCCAGCATTTT.

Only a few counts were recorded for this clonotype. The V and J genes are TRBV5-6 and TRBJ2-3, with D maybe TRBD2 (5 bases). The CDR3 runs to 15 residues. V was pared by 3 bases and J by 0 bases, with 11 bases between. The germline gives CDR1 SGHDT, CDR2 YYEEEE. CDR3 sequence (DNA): TGTGCCAGCAGCTGCCTTTGGGAGAGCACAGATACGCAGTATTTT. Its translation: CASSCLWESTDTQYF. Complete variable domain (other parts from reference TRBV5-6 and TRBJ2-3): DAGVTQSPTHLIKTRGQQVTLRCSPKSGHDTVSWYQQALGQGPQFIFQYYEEEERQRGNFPDRFSGHQFPNYSSELNVNALLLGDSALYLCASSCLWESTDTQYFGPGTRLTVL.

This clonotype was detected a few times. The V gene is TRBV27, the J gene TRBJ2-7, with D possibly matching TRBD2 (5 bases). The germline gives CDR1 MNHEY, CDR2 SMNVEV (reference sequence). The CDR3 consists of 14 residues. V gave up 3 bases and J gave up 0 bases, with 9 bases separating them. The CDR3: CASSFRGISYEQYF. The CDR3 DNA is TGTGCCAGCAGTTTCCGAGGGATCTCCTACGAGCAGTACTTC.

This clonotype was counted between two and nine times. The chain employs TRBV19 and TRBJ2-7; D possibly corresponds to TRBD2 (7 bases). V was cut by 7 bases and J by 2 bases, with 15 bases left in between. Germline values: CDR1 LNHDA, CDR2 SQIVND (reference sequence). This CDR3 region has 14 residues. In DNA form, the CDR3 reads TGTGCCAGTACCAGGGGACTATCCCCCTACGAGCAGTACTTC. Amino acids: CASTRGLSPYEQYF. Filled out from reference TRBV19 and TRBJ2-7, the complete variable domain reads DGGITQSPKYLFRKEGQNVTLSCEQNLNHDAMYWYRQDPGQGLRLIYYSQIVNDFQKGDIAEGYSVSREKKESFPLTVTSAQKNPTAFYLCASTRGLSPYEQYFGPGTRLTVT.

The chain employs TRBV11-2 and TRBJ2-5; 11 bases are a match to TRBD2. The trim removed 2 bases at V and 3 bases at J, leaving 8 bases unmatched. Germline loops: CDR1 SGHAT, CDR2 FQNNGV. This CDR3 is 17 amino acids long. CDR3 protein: CASSLRGLAGGKETQYF. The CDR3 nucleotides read TGTGCCAGCAGCTTAAGGGGGCTAGCGGGAGGTAAAGAGACCCAGTACTTC.